Listed below are T cell receptor beta chains from one sample, sequenced in a study of CD8 T cells in ankylosing spondylitis. Each CDR3 protein gets one entry after TCRdb re-called the 5' RACE reads with MiXCR. The table lists fewer than 250,000 distinct CDR3 sequences, about 17% of them singletons. The sample was blood, either unsorted or a sorted T cell fraction (not recorded which). The source is a male donor with ankylosing spondylitis. Each CDR3 is given with its conserved first and last residue. D genes are given only for firm matches. Clone size, where shown, is once, few, many, or a class for clones that have expanded.

V	size	J	D	DNA	CDR3
TRBV4-1	-	TRBJ1-2	-	TGCGCCAGCAGCCAAGAAAGGGACAAGGGCGATGGCTACACCTTC	CASSQERDKGDGYTF
TRBV11-2	-	TRBJ2-5	-	TGTGCCAGCAGCTGGTACGGGATGGCCCAAGAGACCCAGTACTTC	CASSWYGMAQETQYF
TRBV28	many	TRBJ2-7	-	TGTGCCAGCAGTTATCGGCGGGACAGCAACTCCTACGAGCAGTACTTC	CASSYRRDSNSYEQYF
TRBV7-9	few	TRBJ1-5	-	TGTGCCAGCAGCGACATAAATCAGCCCCAGCATTTT	CASSDINQPQHF
TRBV4-2	few	TRBJ2-7	-	TGTGCCAGCAGCCAAGAGATTGGGCGGGAAAGGTTCTACGAGCAGTACTTC	CASSQEIGRERFYEQYF
TRBV30	-	TRBJ2-1	TRBD2	TGTGCCTGGAGTGGTCTAGCGGACAATGAGCAGTTCTTC	CAWSGLADNEQFF
TRBV9	-	TRBJ2-7	-	TGTGCCAGCAGCGTAGGGGACGGACTTACCTACGAGCAGTACTTC	CASSVGDGLTYEQYF
TRBV4-3	-	TRBJ2-1	-	TGCGCCAGCGCACTTTTCCTAGCTGCGGGCAATGAGCAGTTCTTC	CASALFLAAGNEQFF
TRBV6-5	-	TRBJ2-7	-	TGTGCCAGCAGTTACGAAGGGACTTCCTACGAGCAGTACTTC	CASSYEGTSYEQYF
TRBV2	-	TRBJ1-2	TRBD1	TGTGCCAGCAGTGGCCCGGACAGGTTGGTTGGCTACACCTTC	CASSGPDRLVGYTF
TRBV20-1	few	TRBJ2-1	-	TGCAGTGCTAGCCCCCAGGGGAATGAGCAGTTCTTC	CSASPQGNEQFF
TRBV30	-	TRBJ1-1	-	TGTGCCTGCCCATTACAGGGAAACACTGAAGCTTTCTTT	CACPLQGNTEAFF
TRBV2	-	TRBJ2-3	TRBD2	TGTGCCAGCAGTGATGGACTAGCGGCGGACACAGATACGCAGTATTTT	CASSDGLAADTDTQYF
TRBV2	few	TRBJ1-5	-	TGTGCCAGCAGGGACGGACGCTATAGCAATCAGCCCCAGCATTTT	CASRDGRYSNQPQHF
TRBV7-2	few	TRBJ2-1	-	TGTGCCAGCAGCTTATTACTAGCTAATGAGCAGTTCTTC	CASSLLLANEQFF
TRBV12-3/TRBV12-4	many	TRBJ2-7	-	TGTGCCAGCAGCTCGACCCCAAACGAGCAGTACTTC	CASSSTPNEQYF
TRBV7-2	-	TRBJ2-1	-	TGTGCCAGCAGCTTCACAGGACAGAATCTAGCGTACAATGAGCAGTTCTTC	CASSFTGQNLAYNEQFF
TRBV6-2/TRBV6-3	-	TRBJ2-1	TRBD2	TGTGCCAGCAGTCCCAGCGGGAGGGCCCAAAATGAGCAGTTCTTC	CASSPSGRAQNEQFF
TRBV20-1	-	TRBJ2-3	-	TGCAGTGCTAGATACAGCGAAACAGATACGCAGTATTTT	CSARYSETDTQYF
TRBV6-2/TRBV6-3	-	TRBJ1-2	-	TGTGCCAGCACCGCCGCCGGGACCGCAACCTATGGCTACACCTTC	CASTAAGTATYGYTF
TRBV6-5	few	TRBJ1-1	TRBD1	TGTGCCAGCAGTTTATCAGGGGGCGCGGAAGCTTTCTTT	CASSLSGGAEAFF
TRBV29-1	-	TRBJ1-1	-	TGCAGCGTTGAAGACTACGGGAACACTGAAGCTTTCTTT	CSVEDYGNTEAFF
TRBV5-1	-	TRBJ1-1	-	TGCGCCAGCAGCTTGTCGCCGGTATTGAACACTGAAGCTTTCTTT	CASSLSPVLNTEAFF
TRBV3-1	-	TRBJ2-5	-	TGTGCCAGCAGCCCGACAGGGGGACTAGAAGTGAGAGAGACCCAGTACTTC	CASSPTGGLEVRETQYF
TRBV6-5	-	TRBJ2-2	-	TGTGCCAGCGGGTACAGCAGGGCGGAGCTGTTTTTT	CASGYSRAELFF
TRBV13	few	TRBJ1-1	-	TGTGCCAGCAGCTTATCCAGGGGACGGACTGAAGCTTTCTTT	CASSLSRGRTEAFF
TRBV9	-	TRBJ1-1	-	TGTGCCAGCAGCTCGTTCATGAACACTGAAGCTTTCTTT	CASSSFMNTEAFF
TRBV4-1	few	TRBJ2-1	-	TGCGCCAGCAGCCGAACTAGCAATGAGCAGTTCTTC	CASSRTSNEQFF
TRBV6-4	-	TRBJ2-3	TRBD2	TGTGCCAGCAGTGACGCGGGAGGGACAGATACGCAGTATTTT	CASSDAGGTDTQYF
TRBV7-9	-	TRBJ2-1	-	TGTGCCAGCAGCTCGACTAGTTTGGGGCACAATGAGCAGTTCTTC	CASSSTSLGHNEQFF
TRBV7-2	-	TRBJ2-1	TRBD2	TGTGCCAGCATCCCGGGACTAGCGGGAGTGGGTCATGAGCAGTTCTTC	CASIPGLAGVGHEQFF
TRBV4-2	many	TRBJ2-1	-	TGTGCCAGCAGCCAAGAATTGGGGGCGCGGAATGAGCAGTTCTTC	CASSQELGARNEQFF
TRBV28	-	TRBJ1-1	-	TGTGCCAGCAGTTACGGACACCAGAACACTGAAGCTTTCTTT	CASSYGHQNTEAFF
TRBV20-1	-	TRBJ2-1	TRBD2	TGCAGTGCTAGATTCTTAGCGGGAGGGCCTTCCTACAATGAGCAGTTCTTC	CSARFLAGGPSYNEQFF
TRBV28	few	TRBJ2-2	-	TGTGCCAGCAGCTTACGTGAGACAGTCCGCGGGGAGCTGTTTTTT	CASSLRETVRGELFF
TRBV9	-	TRBJ2-2	TRBD2	TGTGCCAGCAGCGCGGGACTAGCGGGAGTCGACGGGGAGCTGTTTTTT	CASSAGLAGVDGELFF
TRBV5-1	-	TRBJ2-3	TRBD1	TGCGCCAGCAGCTCCCGAGGACAGGATAGCACAGATACGCAGTATTTT	CASSSRGQDSTDTQYF
TRBV10-3	few	TRBJ2-2	TRBD1	TGTGCCACCATGGGACAGGGGAGCACCGGGGAGCTGTTTTTT	CATMGQGSTGELFF
TRBV12-3/TRBV12-4	-	TRBJ2-7	-	TGTGCCAGCAGTTTGGCAGGGACCTCCGAGCAGTACTTC	CASSLAGTSEQYF
TRBV3-1	few	TRBJ1-2	-	TGTGCCAGCAGCCACCGGAGGGACGGGGGAGATGGCTACACCTTC	CASSHRRDGGDGYTF
TRBV30	-	TRBJ2-2	TRBD2	TGTGCCTGGACCGGGACTACATTTACCGGGGAGCTGTTTTTT	CAWTGTTFTGELFF
TRBV30	-	TRBJ1-2	-	TGTGCCTGGAGTTACGGCGTACCTAACTATGGCTACACCTTC	CAWSYGVPNYGYTF
TRBV7-8	few	TRBJ1-1	-	TGTGCCAGCAGCTTAGCGAGTAATGGGAACACTGAAGCTTTCTTT	CASSLASNGNTEAFF
TRBV24-1	-	TRBJ2-2	-	TGTGCCACCAGTGATTCCCTATACACCGGGGAGCTGTTTTTT	CATSDSLYTGELFF
TRBV27	few	TRBJ2-3	-	TGTGCCAGCAGCCCGACCCCGAGCACAGATACGCAGTATTTT	CASSPTPSTDTQYF
TRBV7-2	few	TRBJ2-2	TRBD2	TGTGCCAGCAGCTCGCCGACTAGCGGGGCCGGGGAGCTGTTTTTT	CASSSPTSGAGELFF
TRBV10-2	-	TRBJ2-5	-	TGCGCCAGCGGGACCGCTGGGGGCCAAGAGACCCAGTACTTC	CASGTAGGQETQYF
TRBV12-5	-	TRBJ2-7	-	TGTGCTAGTGGTCAGCACTACGAGCAGTACTTC	CASGQHYEQYF
TRBV9	few	TRBJ2-2	-	-	CASSPDKPGSCFF
TRBV2	-	TRBJ1-5	-	TGTGCCAGCAGTACGGGACCTAATCAGCCCCAGCATTTT	CASSTGPNQPQHF
TRBV7-9	-	TRBJ2-7	-	TGTGCCAGCAGCATCCCCGACGGCAGTCGCACCTACGAGCAGTACTTC	CASSIPDGSRTYEQYF
TRBV6-2/TRBV6-3	few	TRBJ2-2	-	TGTGCCAGCAGTTCCCGGATAGGACCGAACACCGGGGAGCTGTTTTTT	CASSSRIGPNTGELFF